The 24 T cell receptor beta chains below were found in one sample sequenced in a study of CD8 T cells in ankylosing spondylitis. No cognate antigen is known for these TCRs. Each CDR3 protein gets one entry after TCRdb re-called the 5' RACE reads with MiXCR. Here the sample spans hundreds of thousands of distinct CDR3 sequences, roughly a quarter being singletons. Notes on the study in general: There was a TCR beta motif, made of 7 or 8 highly homologous variants, that appeared characteristic of ankylosing spondylitis blood.

The sample was blood, either unsorted or a sorted T cell fraction (not recorded which). The receptors originated from a male donor with ankylosing spondylitis.

The V gene is TRBV6-2 or TRBV6-3, the J gene TRBJ2-1, with D possibly being TRBD1 (5 bases). The germline gives CDR1 MNHEY, CDR2 SVGEGT. V was pared by 3 bases and J by 0 bases, with 12 bases between. The CDR3 contains 16 residues. The CDR3 sequence is CASSYHRKSSYNEQFF. Written as DNA, the CDR3 is TGTGCCAGCAGTTATCACAGGAAGAGCTCCTACAATGAGCAGTTCTTC.

The table lists this clonotype with a few counts. The chain joins TRBV7-7 to TRBJ2-3; either TRBD1 or TRBD2 may fit D (6 bases each). This CDR3 contains 15 residues. V lost 3 bases, J lost 5 bases, and 15 bases lay in between. Germline V gene data show CDR1 as SSHAT and CDR2 as FNYEAQ (reference sequence). The CDR3 region has the DNA TGTGCCAGCAGCTTGACTGGAGGAGGGGGAGATACGCAGTATTTT. Protein product: CASSLTGGGGDTQYF.

V and J are TRBV10-2 and TRBJ1-2; a weak D match, TRBD1 (5 bases). Trimming took off 0 bases at V and 6 bases at J, with 8 bases between the two ends. This CDR3 comprises 13 residues. Germline assignment: CDR1 WSHSY and CDR2 SAAADI. The CDR3 DNA reads TGCGCCAGCAGTGAGTCGGGGGGGAATGGCTACACCTTC. This sequence encodes CASSESGGNGYTF.

In its sample, this clonotype was seen a few times. The V gene is TRBV5-1, the J gene TRBJ2-1, with 7 bases aligning to TRBD2. The germline V gene encodes CDR1 SGHRS and CDR2 YFSETQ. This CDR3 spans 15 amino acids. The J segment lost 4 bases and the V segment lost 3 bases, leaving 7 bases of the junction unmatched. The CDR3 nucleotides are TGCGCCAGCAGCTCCACTAGCGTAGTTTACAATGAGCAGTTCTTC. Protein sequence: CASSSTSVVYNEQFF.

The chain carries TRBV3-1 and TRBJ2-5, with D unresolved. V dropped 3 bases and J dropped 5 bases, with 13 bases sitting between them. The length of the CDR3 is 14 residues. The germline V gene has CDR1 LGHDT and CDR2 YNNKEL (reference sequence). The CDR3 spells CASSQPRPEETQYF. CDR3 nucleotide sequence: TGTGCCAGCAGCCAGCCTCGACCGGAGGAGACCCAGTACTTC.

This clonotype was counted only a few times. The chain couples TRBV4-2 to TRBJ2-5, with D uncertain. There are 13 residues in the CDR3. CDR1 is LGHNA and CDR2 is YNFKEQ in the germline V gene. V lost 1 base and J lost 5, with 8 bases in between. In nucleotides, the CDR3 is TGTGCCAGCAGCCAAGTGGTAGATGAGACCCAGTACTTC. Residues: CASSQVVDETQYF.

This clonotype was seen a handful of times. The rearrangement joins TRBV24-1 to TRBJ2-1; TRBD2 matches 13 bases. Trimming took 2 bases from V and 10 from J; bases not matched to a gene: 7. CDR1 KGHDR and CDR2 SFDVKD come from the germline V gene. This CDR3 region has 16 residues. The CDR3 sequence is CATSDSGLAGSVEQFF. CDR3 coding DNA: TGTGCCACCAGTGATTCGGGACTAGCGGGATCTGTCGAGCAGTTCTTC.

V gene TRBV5-1 combines with J gene TRBJ2-7; 8 bases agree with TRBD1. J was trimmed by 2 bases and V by 5 bases; bases with no gene match: 3. CDR1 SGHRS and CDR2 YFSETQ come from the germline V gene. The CDR3 spans 13 residues. For the CDR3, the DNA is TGCGCCAGCAGTACGACAGGGGCCTACGAGCAGTACTTC. This codes for CASSTTGAYEQYF.

The V call is TRBV11-2, the J call TRBJ2-4, with TRBD2 as a possible D gene (5 bases). The CDR3 extends over 15 amino acids. V was trimmed by 4 bases and J by 2 bases, leaving 12 bases between them. Germline lookup yields CDR1 SGHAT and CDR2 FQNNGV. The CDR3 region is CASSSFQRTKNIQYF. CDR3 coding DNA: TGTGCCAGCAGCTCCTTCCAGCGGACCAAAAACATTCAGTACTTC.

The chain combines TRBV20-1 with TRBJ2-1; a possible D gene is TRBD2 (5 bases). Trimming shortened V by 3 bases and J by 2 bases, and 11 bases separated the two germline ends. Germline assignment: CDR1 DFQATT and CDR2 SNEGSKA (reference sequence). The CDR3 covers 14 residues. The DNA of the CDR3 is TGCAGTGCTAGGATTTTGAGGGCCTACAATGAGCAGTTCTTC. Its protein product is CSARILRAYNEQFF.

The chain recombines TRBV20-1 with TRBJ2-5; 7 bases map to TRBD2. The CDR3 extends over 12 amino acids. Germline CDR1 DFQATT, CDR2 SNEGSKA (reference sequence). Unmatched junction bases numbered 3, after V lost 3 bases and J lost 5 bases. The chain's CDR3 is CSARGGDETQYF. In DNA, the CDR3 is TGCAGTGCTAGGGGGGGGGACGAGACCCAGTACTTC.

This clonotype has more than one count but fewer than ten. The chain carries TRBV5-1 and TRBJ2-1; TRBD2 matches 10 bases. J was trimmed by 10 bases and V by 3 bases; bases with no gene match: 10. From germline, CDR1 is SGHRS and CDR2 YFSETQ. The CDR3 totals 15 residues. The CDR3 spells CASSSSGSNLREQFF. CDR3 nucleotide sequence: TGCGCCAGCAGCTCTAGCGGGAGTAACCTACGGGAGCAGTTCTTC. The whole variable domain, remainder taken from reference TRBV5-1 and TRBJ2-1, is KAGVTQTPRYLIKTRGQQVTLSCSPISGHRSVSWYQQTPGQGLQFLFEYFSETQRNKGNFPGRFSGRQFSNSRSEMNVSTLELGDSALYLCASSSSGSNLREQFFGPGTRLTVL.

This clonotype turned up a few times. V and J are TRBV6-5 and TRBJ2-5, with D perhaps TRBD2 (5 bases). This CDR3 is 14 amino acids long. The V end lost 1 base, the J end lost 1 base, and 7 bases lay between the germline ends. CDR1 and CDR2 (germline): MNHEY, SVGAGI. CDR3 region: CASSYWTSQETQYF. As DNA, the CDR3 is TGTGCCAGCAGTTACTGGACTTCCCAAGAGACCCAGTACTTC.

This clonotype was seen more than once but under ten times. The chain links TRBV11-3 to TRBJ2-1, with TRBD2 identical over 7 bases. Germline CDR1 and CDR2: SGHNT and YENEEA. V dropped 7 bases and J dropped 4; count of bases not matched to a gene: 7. This CDR3 has 14 amino acids. The CDR3 loop reads CASKRTRQYNEQFF. The CDR3 coding sequence is TGTGCCAGCAAGAGGACTAGACAGTACAATGAGCAGTTCTTC.

The V call is TRBV14, the J call TRBJ2-1; unclear D gene. From germline, CDR1 is SGHDN and CDR2 FVKESK. Trimming took 0 bases from V and 7 from J, leaving 10 bases between them. This CDR3 region has 14 residues. The CDR3 region is CASSQDLVSNEQFF. CDR3 coding DNA: TGTGCCAGCAGCCAAGATTTAGTGTCGAATGAGCAGTTCTTC. Together with reference TRBV14 and TRBJ2-1, the CDR3 gives the full variable domain: EAGVTQFPSHSVIEKGQTVTLRCDPISGHDNLYWYRRVMGKEIKFLLHFVKESKQDESGMPNNRFLAERTGGTYSTLKVQPAELEDSGVYFCASSQDLVSNEQFFGPGTRLTVL.

The V call is TRBV7-9, the J call TRBJ2-5, with D possibly called TRBD1 or TRBD2 (5 bases each). Germline CDR1 and CDR2: SEHNR and FQNEAQ (reference sequence). The ends were cut back, 6 bases at V and 5 bases at J, with 25 bases in the middle. The CDR3 loop spans 17 amino acids. As DNA, the CDR3 is TGTGCCAGCAGTCCTGGGACGGTAGCAACGTCGCAGGAGACCCAGTACTTC. This encodes CASSPGTVATSQETQYF. The variable domain in full, completed from reference TRBV7-9 and TRBJ2-5, reads DTGVSQNPRHKITKRGQNVTFRCDPISEHNRLYWYRQTLGQGPEFLTYFQNEAQLEKSRLLSDRFSAERPKGSFSTLEIQRTEQGDSAMYLCASSPGTVATSQETQYFGPGTRLLVL.

The chain couples TRBV20-1 to TRBJ2-3, with 12 positions matching TRBD1. CDR1 and CDR2 from the germline V gene are DFQATT and SNEGSKA (reference sequence). V lost 6 bases, J lost 5 bases, and 6 bases stayed unmatched. CDR3 length equals 14 residues. The CDR3 sequence is CSAGRDRGQDTQYF. The CDR3 nucleotides are TGCAGTGCAGGCCGGGACAGGGGGCAAGATACGCAGTATTTT.

The chain couples TRBV10-2 to TRBJ2-7; 10 positions agree with TRBD2. Germline CDR1 reads WSHSY; CDR2 reads SAAADI. The CDR3 has 13 amino acids. The trim removed 6 bases at V and 2 bases at J, leaving 1 base unmatched. In DNA, the CDR3 is TGCGCCAGCAGACTAGCGGGAACCTACGAGCAGTACGTC. This gives the protein CASRLAGTYEQYV.

The genes are TRBV10-3 and TRBJ1-5, with D possibly matching TRBD1 (6 bases). Germline CDR1 ENHRY, CDR2 SYGVKD. With 1 base removed from V and 2 bases from J, the gap between germline ends came to 12 bases. This CDR3 has 16 amino acids. The chain's CDR3 is CAISEFSGDGNQPQHF. The CDR3, as DNA: TGTGCCATCAGTGAGTTTTCAGGGGATGGCAATCAGCCCCAGCATTTT.

The chain joins TRBV5-4 to TRBJ2-3; 7 positions agree with TRBD1. The CDR3 runs to 16 residues. Trimming took 0 bases from V and 2 from J; bases not matched to a gene: 6. The germline V gene has CDR1 SGHNT and CDR2 YYREEE (reference sequence). The chain's CDR3 is CASSLGQGSSTDTQYF. The CDR3 DNA follows: TGTGCCAGCAGCTTGGGACAGGGAAGTTCCACAGATACGCAGTATTTT.

The CDR3 bases are TGCAGTGCTAAGGTTGAGACTAGCGGGTGGAGCACAGATACGCAGTATTTT. This encodes CSAKVETSGWSTDTQYF. The chain recombines TRBV20-1 with TRBJ2-3; 10 bases match TRBD2. V lost 4 bases, J lost 0 bases, and 10 bases stayed unmatched. The CDR3 sequence is 17 residues long. Per germline, CDR1 DFQATT and CDR2 SNEGSKA (reference sequence).

This clonotype was counted between two and nine times. The CDR3 sequence: CASSQGTVQPQHF. In nucleotides, the CDR3 is TGTGCCAGCAGCCAAGGGACAGTTCAGCCCCAGCATTTT. The chain links TRBV4-2 to TRBJ1-5; D possibly corresponds to TRBD1 (6 bases). This CDR3 region has 13 residues. The germline CDR1 and CDR2 sequences are LGHNA and YNFKEQ. Trimming removed 1 base from V and 6 bases from J, with 7 bases in between.

The chain is built from TRBV24-1 and TRBJ2-7; D is undetermined. Per germline, CDR1 KGHDR and CDR2 SFDVKD. The CDR3 loop spans 16 amino acids. The ends were cut back, 3 bases at V and 2 bases at J, with 16 bases in the middle. The CDR3 DNA reads TGTGCCACCAGTGATCAACGGGCCATTTCGCCCTACGAGCAGTACTTC. It translates to CATSDQRAISPYEQYF.

Ten or more counts support this clonotype. This chain connects TRBV18 to TRBJ1-5; D call uncertain. The V gene lost 2 bases and the J gene lost 7 bases, with 9 bases spanning the gap. Germline lookup yields CDR1 KGHSH and CDR2 LQKENI. CDR3 size: 13 residues. CDR3 bases: TGTGCCAGCTCACCAGAGGGTAACCAGCCCCAGCATTTT. Translation gives CASSPEGNQPQHF.